This TCR beta chain was captured by sequencing in a study of cytomegalovirus exposure and HLA in healthy donors. General study results and limits: Clonal expansion, a later analysis showed, was greater in HLA-associated TCR beta chains than in equally common others.

With regard to this clone: Its specificity is not known.

V was trimmed by 6 bases and J by 3 bases, leaving 11 bases between them. Germline V gene data show CDR1 as MNHNY and CDR2 as SVGAGI (reference sequence). This CDR3 spans 13 amino acids. PCR used 60 Vbeta primers and 13 Jbeta primers. Method: immunoSEQ multiplex PCR; TCRdb's copy keeps in-frame clones and lacks some. The sample consists of a few hundred thousand clones, roughly 80% of them appearing once. This receptor was taken from a man aged 40-49 years in good health and CMV-seronegative. This chain links TRBV6-6 with TRBJ1-2; D is perhaps TRBD1 (5 bases). Source material: PBMCs. The CDR3 reads CASRPSGDYGYTF. Here the CDR3 DNA reads TGTGCCAGCAGACCCTCGGGGGACTATGGCTACACCTTC.